Below, one T cell receptor (beta chain) is given with its context. The record originates from a study of blood T cell repertoires in COVID-19. Patients from Seattle were sampled longitudinally, starting during active infection. Data came from immunoSEQ multiplex PCR; TCRdb stores just in-frame clones and leaves some out. The data show tens of thousands of clones, about four fifths seen once. The source material was peripheral blood. This clonotype originated in a man older than 75 with COVID-19, enrolled during active disease.

The CDR3 nucleotides read TGCGCCAGCAGCTTGGGGCTGCAGGGCAATCAGCCCCAGCATTTT. It is translated as CASSLGLQGNQPQHF. The genes are TRBV5-1 and TRBJ1-5; no reliable D call. With 0 bases removed from V and 2 bases from J, the gap between germline ends came to 9 bases. This CDR3 is built from 15 residues. Germline V CDR1 and CDR2: SGHRS, YFSETQ.